The clone carrying this TCR beta chain was observed at least ten times. Antigen: not known. The sample comes from a study of HIV-infected patients and healthy controls. Whole blood was used without fractionation, so all unsorted peripheral T cells were included. Approximately 11 uninfected healthy donors were sampled as controls, four sampled twice around 12 weeks apart. About 500 ng RNA was reverse transcribed with alpha and beta constant-region primers. Separate chain-specific third strand synthesis with multiplexing indices produced the alpha and beta libraries. Two random hexamers, added before amplification and joined, formed each molecule's 12-nucleotide barcode. MiXCR was run by TCRdb on the 5' RACE reads, yielding one entry per CDR3 protein. Of tens of thousands of distinct CDR3 sequences in the sample, under 9% were seen once. This CDR3 has 13 amino acids. Trimming shortened V by 4 bases and J by 8 bases, and 9 bases separated the two germline ends. From germline, CDR1 is LGHDT and CDR2 YNNKEL (reference sequence).

Study-wide findings and caveats: Healthy controls carried many MAIT alpha-chain CDR3s, while HIV+ repertoires had few.

The sample comprised blood. The chain recombines TRBV3-1 with TRBJ1-6; the D is unclear. The TCR sequence derives from an adult in good health. CDR3 DNA: TGTGCCAGCAGCCGACGAGTGGATTCACCCCTCCACTTT. Protein: CASSRRVDSPLHF.